This T cell receptor (beta chain) was found in a study of STAT5B mutations in CD4+ large granular lymphocyte leukemia. Study observations and caveats: Compared with healthy controls (2/35), patient top clones favored TRBV06 (8/27). No patients shared main leukemic clonotypes, though 25% to 30% appeared at low frequency elsewhere.

The protocol was immunoSEQ multiplex PCR, while the TCRdb copy is restricted to in-frame clones and leaves out a portion. The sample lists about 48,000 clones; roughly three quarters were seen once. Control samples were healthy donors' buffy coats. Trimming took 0 bases from V and 5 from J, leaving 16 bases between them. Germline CDR1 reads SGHAT; CDR2 reads FQNNGV. The CDR3 consists of 16 residues. A word on this clone: The target antigen is unknown.

V and J are TRBV11-2 and TRBJ1-2, with unresolved D. The receptor's source is a human donor in good health. The sequenced sample consisted of CD4+ T cells from blood buffy coats. This chain's CDR3 is CASSLDSGQAAYGYTF. In DNA, the CDR3 is TGTGCCAGCAGCTTAGATAGCGGTCAGGCAGCTTATGGCTACACCTTC.